Presented here are 29 T cell receptor beta chains from one specimen sequenced in a study of early T cells in non-severe SARS-CoV-2 infection. TCRdb processed the 5' RACE reads anew with MiXCR; each CDR3 protein has one entry. Seen here are about 48,000 distinct CDR3 sequences, over 7.5% observed once, and the top ten hold roughly 8.3%. The source material was whole blood. These receptors were taken from an adult who was a healthcare worker with PCR-confirmed SARS-CoV-2 infection or an uninfected control (not recorded which).

This clonotype came up many times. This sequence joins TRBV15 and TRBJ2-5; D remains unclear. This CDR3 comprises 14 residues. The V gene lost 0 bases and the J gene lost 5 bases, with 10 bases spanning the gap. CDR1 LNHNV and CDR2 YYDKDF come from the germline V gene (reference sequence). The CDR3 sequence: CATSRDFGRETQYF. The DNA for the CDR3 is TGTGCCACCAGCAGAGATTTCGGTCGGGAGACCCAGTACTTC.

The V call is TRBV4-1, the J call TRBJ2-1; 11 bases line up with TRBD2. The CDR3 consists of 19 residues. Looked up from germline, CDR1 is MGHRA and CDR2 is YSYEKL. The J segment lost 8 bases and the V segment lost 0 bases, leaving 15 bases of the junction unmatched. For the CDR3, the DNA is TGCGCCAGCAGCCAAGAGGGTTGGATGGGACTAGCGGAATTCGATGAGCAGTTCTTC. It translates to CASSQEGWMGLAEFDEQFF.

This clonotype was counted only a few times. V gene TRBV3-1 combines with J gene TRBJ2-1; D is perhaps TRBD2 (6 bases). The V and J ends lost 6 bases and 3 bases respectively, with 9 bases between them. The CDR3 is made up of 13 amino acids. Germline CDR1 is LGHDT and CDR2 is YNNKEL (reference sequence). This CDR3 is CASSPGLYNEQFF. CDR3 sequence (DNA): TGTGCCAGCAGTCCGGGACTCTACAATGAGCAGTTCTTC.

This clonotype was seen at least ten times. This chain joins TRBV12-3 or TRBV12-4 and TRBJ1-5, with a tentative D call TRBD1 (5 bases). The CDR3 extends over 15 amino acids. The germline V and J ends were trimmed by 5 bases and 2 bases, with 13 bases remaining between them. The CDR3 DNA is TGTGCCAGCAGTCTCCAAGACAGCCGCAATCAGCCCCAGCATTTT. This encodes CASSLQDSRNQPQHF.

This clonotype was observed many times. The chain uses TRBV12-3 or TRBV12-4 and TRBJ2-7; 12 positions agree with TRBD2. CDR3 length equals 16 residues. The ends lost 4 bases at V and 2 bases at J; junction bases unmatched: 6. CDR3 protein: CASSSLGLAGPYEQYF. The DNA for the CDR3 is TGTGCCAGCAGTTCATTGGGACTAGCGGGTCCCTACGAGCAGTACTTC.

Only a few counts were recorded for this clonotype. This chain uses TRBV12-3 or TRBV12-4 with TRBJ2-2, with D tentatively TRBD1 (6 bases). The CDR3 extends over 13 amino acids. V lost 7 bases and J 9 bases, leaving 15 bases between the germline ends. The DNA of the CDR3 is TGTGCCAGCACCACTGACAGGCGCTGGGAGCTGTTTTTT. It yields the protein CASTTDRRWELFF.

This clonotype was counted ten times or more. The CDR3 spells CASSPRGQVAQGFILYF. CDR3 DNA sequence: TGTGCCAGCAGCCCTCGGGGACAGGTGGCACAGGGGTTCATTTTGTACTTC. V usage is TRBV6-6 and J usage is TRBJ2-7; 8 bases line up with TRBD1. V trimming: 6 bases; J trimming: 12 bases; junction bases outside the gene matches: 25. This CDR3 contains 17 residues. CDR1 and CDR2 from the germline V gene are MNHNY and SVGAGI (reference sequence).

V usage is TRBV29-1 and J usage is TRBJ2-1, with 9 bases that match TRBD2. Germline CDR1 is SQVTM and CDR2 is ANQGSEA. This CDR3 has 14 amino acids. With 3 bases clipped from V and 8 bases from J, the junction kept 8 bases outside the gene matches. The CDR3 spells CSVEAGGPSHEQFF. The CDR3 nucleotides are TGCAGCGTTGAGGCGGGAGGGCCGTCCCATGAGCAGTTCTTC.

This clonotype was seen repeatedly, ten times or more. The rearrangement links TRBV29-1 to TRBJ2-5, with D unclear. Germline V gene sequence: CDR1 SQVTM, CDR2 ANQGSEA. V lost 2 bases and J lost 0, with 1 base in between. CDR3 size: 11 residues. This chain's CDR3 is CSVENQETQYF. Here the CDR3 DNA reads TGCAGCGTTGAAAACCAAGAGACCCAGTACTTC. The whole variable domain, remainder taken from reference TRBV29-1 and TRBJ2-5, is SAVISQKPSRDICQRGTSLTIQCQVDSQVTMMFWYRQQPGQSLTLIATANQGSEATYESGFVIDKFPISRPNLTFSTLTVSNMSPEDSSIYLCSVENQETQYFGPGTRLLVL.

Many counts were recorded for this clonotype. CDR3 nucleotide sequence: TGTGCCAGCAGCTTACAGCCAAATGAAAAACTGTTTTTT. It yields the protein CASSLQPNEKLFF. This chain joins TRBV7-2 and TRBJ1-4, with unresolved D. The CDR3 has 13 amino acids. The ends were cut back, 2 bases at V and 5 bases at J, with 6 bases in the middle. CDR1 and CDR2 from the germline V gene are SGHTA and FQGNSA.

This clonotype has ten or more counts. This chain uses TRBV24-1 with TRBJ2-5; 7 positions agree with TRBD2. V lost 9 bases to trimming and J lost 7 bases; unmatched junction nucleotides: 16. The CDR3 spans 15 residues. Germline CDR1 KGHDR, CDR2 SFDVKD. The CDR3, as DNA: TGTGCCACCGCCTTCTTAAGACCGGGAGGTGTGACCCAGTACTTC. Its translation is CATAFLRPGGVTQYF.

The rearrangement uses TRBV6-2 or TRBV6-3 and TRBJ2-5; 7 bases match TRBD2. After removal of 5 bases from V and 3 bases from J, the junction contained 12 bases not matched to a gene. The V gene's germline CDR1 is MNHEY and CDR2 SVGEGT. The CDR3 has 16 residues. As DNA, the CDR3 is TGTGCCAGCAGTCGCCCGGGCTCCCGGGGGGAAGAGACCCAGTACTTC. As protein: CASSRPGSRGEETQYF.

This clonotype was seen a few times. The chain joins TRBV28 to TRBJ2-1, with TRBD2 identical over 8 bases. V trimming: 4 bases; J trimming: 3 bases; junction bases outside the gene matches: 5. Germline V gives CDR1 MDHEN, CDR2 SYDVKM. CDR3 length: 15 residues. CDR3 sequence reads: CASSSSGSNYNEQFF. DNA of the CDR3: TGTGCCAGCAGTTCTAGCGGGTCAAACTACAATGAGCAGTTCTTC.

This clonotype was seen ten or more times. The chain joins TRBV7-9 to TRBJ2-3; D call uncertain. The V gene's germline CDR1 is SEHNR and CDR2 FQNEAQ (reference sequence). CDR3 length: 11 amino acids. V was shortened by 6 bases and J by 2 bases, with 3 bases between the two germline ends. CDR3 sequence: CASRFTDTQYF. The CDR3 nucleotides are TGTGCCAGCAGATTCACAGATACGCAGTATTTT.

The chain carries TRBV29-1 and TRBJ2-1, with 12 positions matching TRBD2. The CDR3 runs 15 residues. CDR1 and CDR2 from the germline V gene are SQVTM and ANQGSEA. J lost 6 bases, V lost 0 bases, and 3 bases had no gene match. CDR3 sequence: CSVEDGLAGINEQFF. CDR3 nucleotide sequence: TGCAGCGTTGAAGATGGACTAGCGGGGATCAATGAGCAGTTCTTC.

This clonotype showed up just a few times. The chain recombines TRBV4-1 with TRBJ1-2, with TRBD1 matching over 10 bases. Germline V gives CDR1 MGHRA, CDR2 YSYEKL. This CDR3 is built from 13 residues. V was pared by 3 bases and J by 5 bases, with 0 bases of the junction left unmatched. The CDR3 sequence: CASSQGQGYGYTF. The CDR3 DNA sequence: TGCGCCAGCAGCCAGGGACAGGGGTATGGCTACACCTTC.

This clonotype showed up many times. J is TRBJ1-1 and V is TRBV7-9; D ambiguous. Germline CDR1 SEHNR, CDR2 FQNEAQ (reference sequence). The CDR3 spans 10 residues. Trimming pared 8 bases from V and 8 bases from J, leaving 9 bases between. CDR3 region: CASVGREAFF. The CDR3 DNA is TGTGCCAGCGTGGGCAGGGAAGCTTTCTTT.

The chain is built from TRBV20-1 and TRBJ1-4; D perhaps matches TRBD1 (6 bases). Between the trimmed V and J ends, which lost 8 bases and 5 bases, there was a span of 21 bases. The CDR3 totals 15 residues. The V gene's germline CDR1 is DFQATT and CDR2 SNEGSKA (reference sequence). The CDR3 protein is CSTTTGGQGNEKLFF. CDR3 DNA: TGCAGTACCACAACTGGGGGGCAGGGGAATGAAAAACTGTTTTTT.

CDR3 sequence (DNA): TGTGCCAGCAGTTCGCCCACAGGGTCCCTCGAGATTGAGCAGTTCTTC. This codes for CASSSPTGSLEIEQFF. V is TRBV28 and J is TRBJ2-1; D might be TRBD1 (6 bases). The germline CDR1 and CDR2 sequences are MDHEN and SYDVKM. Deletions cut 4 bases from V and 9 bases from J, with 22 bases between. This CDR3 has 16 amino acids.

The V gene is TRBV7-6, the J gene TRBJ2-2; D is ambiguous. The CDR3 totals 12 residues. Trimming took 5 bases from V and 4 from J, leaving 5 bases between them. CDR1 and CDR2 from the germline V gene are SGHVS and FNYEAQ. CDR3 in amino acids: CASSPVTGELFF. The CDR3 DNA reads TGTGCCAGCAGCCCCGTCACCGGGGAGCTGTTTTTT.

This clonotype was seen repeatedly, ten times or more. The J gene is TRBJ1-1, the V gene TRBV20-1; D is uncertain. The length of the CDR3 is 12 residues. V lost 6 bases to trimming and J lost 0 bases, with 8 bases between them. Germline loops: CDR1 DFQATT, CDR2 SNEGSKA (reference sequence). CDR3 DNA: TGCAGTGCAGTTAAGGTGAACACTGAAGCTTTCTTT. This encodes CSAVKVNTEAFF.

There are many counts of this clonotype. V gene TRBV3-1 combines with J gene TRBJ1-5; possibly TRBD1 for D (6 bases). Per germline, CDR1 LGHDT and CDR2 YNNKEL (reference sequence). The CDR3 sequence is 12 residues long. Between the trimmed V and J ends, which lost 3 bases and 7 bases, there was a span of 7 bases. Here the CDR3 reads CASSHQGQPQHF. CDR3 nucleotide sequence: TGTGCCAGCAGCCACCAGGGGCAGCCCCAGCATTTT.

V is TRBV14 and J is TRBJ2-1, with unresolved D. The CDR3 is 13 amino acids. Germline values: CDR1 SGHDN, CDR2 FVKESK. V shed 6 bases and J shed 6 bases, with 12 bases lying between them. The CDR3 protein is CASRDTERNEQFF. The CDR3 DNA sequence: TGTGCCAGCAGAGATACAGAGCGCAATGAGCAGTTCTTC.

This clonotype was recorded at least ten times. The gene calls are TRBV28 and TRBJ1-1; D not certain. Germline V CDR1 and CDR2: MDHEN, SYDVKM. V was trimmed by 9 bases and J by 0 bases, leaving 14 bases between them. The CDR3 covers 14 residues. CDR3 sequence reads: CASRRGIMNTEAFF. DNA for the CDR3: TGTGCCAGTCGCCGAGGGATCATGAACACTGAAGCTTTCTTT.

This clonotype appeared many times. The rearrangement uses TRBV5-4 and TRBJ1-1; 10 nucleotides agree with TRBD1. The CDR3 runs 16 residues. J gave up 2 bases and V 4 bases, and 8 bases lay outside the gene matches. From germline, CDR1 is SGHNT and CDR2 YYREEE (reference sequence). CDR3 nucleotides: TGTGCCAGCAGCCGAGGGACAGGGGCCCTAAACACTGAAGCTTTCTTT. Translated, it gives CASSRGTGALNTEAFF.

This clonotype was seen repeatedly, ten times or more. CDR3 region: CASTDREGYNEQFF. The CDR3 coding sequence is TGTGCCAGCACGGACAGGGAGGGTTACAATGAGCAGTTCTTC. This sequence joins TRBV6-5 and TRBJ2-1, with a possible D match to TRBD1 (8 bases). This CDR3 has 14 residues. Trimming left V 7 bases short and J 4 bases short, with 14 bases between. Germline V gene sequence: CDR1 MNHEY, CDR2 SVGAGI.

The gene calls are TRBV6-2 or TRBV6-3 and TRBJ1-1; a possible D gene is TRBD1 (5 bases). This CDR3 spans 13 amino acids. Trimming took off 7 bases at V and 3 bases at J, with 12 bases between the two ends. CDR1 and CDR2 (germline): MNHEY, SVGEGT. This chain's CDR3 is CASTGGEYTEAFF. The CDR3 bases are TGTGCCAGCACCGGAGGGGAATACACTGAAGCTTTCTTT.

This clonotype was seen at least ten times. The CDR3 sequence: CASSEVKGSGELFF. For the CDR3, the DNA is TGTGCCAGCAGTGAAGTCAAGGGGAGCGGGGAGCTGTTTTTT. This chain links TRBV2 with TRBJ2-2; either TRBD1 or TRBD2 may supply D (5 bases each). Germline-derived CDR1 and CDR2 are SNHLY and FYNNEI. The V end was cut by 1 base, the J end by 7 bases, with 10 bases between. This CDR3 has 14 residues.

The chain joins TRBV6-2 or TRBV6-3 to TRBJ2-5, with 12 bases that match TRBD2. Germline lookup yields CDR1 MNHEY and CDR2 SVGEGT. This CDR3 comprises 16 residues. With V trimmed by 4 bases and J by 2 bases, 5 bases remained unmatched. CDR3 DNA: TGTGCCAGCAGTTCCTCCGGACTAGCGGGACAAGAGACCCAGTACTTC. It encodes CASSSSGLAGQETQYF.